This TCR beta chain was recorded in a study of beta chain features in type 1 diabetes. The purity of all sorted populations exceeded 98%. Trimming took 4 bases from V and 5 from J, leaving 11 bases between them. The germline gives CDR1 SGHRS, CDR2 YFSETQ. CDR3 length: 13 amino acids. Every bit of the isolated RNA underwent reverse transcription, so sequencing read expressed TCRB transcripts. TCRdb keeps only in-frame clones here, not all; method: immunoSEQ multiplex PCR. The data contain some 150,000 clones, around 13% of them seen just once; the ten biggest clones take up roughly 1.3%. Whole-study results and caveats: Type 1 diabetes patients had TCRB CDR3s that were shorter (moderately but significantly so) in all four CD4+ subsets.

This clone was detected a few times. Its cognate antigen is unknown. The specimen was central memory CD4+ T cells from blood. The receptor was isolated from a man between 18 and 35 years old with type 1 diabetes. This chain connects TRBV5-1 to TRBJ2-3; D remains ambiguous. The CDR3 nucleotides are TGCGCCAGCAGCCAACACTCGGGAGATACGCAGTATTTT. Protein product: CASSQHSGDTQYF.